Following are 15 T cell receptor beta chains from one sample sequenced in a study of blood T cells in healthy people across ages. The authors ran a second PCR of roughly 6 to 11 cycles using a sample-barcoded 5' primer and a J-beta primer mix. One entry per CDR3 protein results from TCRdb running MiXCR on the 5' RACE reads. The table has 550,000 to 650,000 distinct CDR3 sequences, roughly 31% seen once. The specimen was blood. The receptors shown here come from a woman at least 80 years old in good health.

V is TRBV9 and J is TRBJ2-1, with D tentatively TRBD2 (6 bases). V lost 4 bases, J lost 8 bases, and 19 bases lay in between. Germline-derived CDR1 and CDR2 are SGDLS and YYNGEE. The CDR3 has 15 amino acids. The CDR3 here is CASSLTSGFGDEQFF. CDR3 DNA sequence: TGTGCCAGCAGCTTGACAAGCGGGTTCGGGGATGAGCAGTTCTTC.

Many counts were recorded for this clonotype. This chain joins TRBV27 and TRBJ2-4, with a weak D call TRBD2 (7 bases). V lost 6 bases and J 7 bases, leaving 16 bases between the germline ends. The germline gives CDR1 MNHEY, CDR2 SMNVEV (reference sequence). There are 14 residues in the CDR3. CDR3 DNA: TGTGCCAGCAGAAGGGGGGGGCCAGGGAACATTCAGTACTTC. Its translation: CASRRGGPGNIQYF.

V usage is TRBV28 and J usage is TRBJ1-6, with TRBD1 matching 10 bases. The CDR3 length is 15 residues. The germline gives CDR1 MDHEN, CDR2 SYDVKM. V was pared by 3 bases and J by 9 bases, with 5 bases of the junction left unmatched. The CDR3 loop reads CASSFFGQGVSPLHF. CDR3 nucleotides: TGTGCCAGCAGTTTTTTTGGACAGGGGGTTTCACCCCTCCACTTT. The full variable domain, its missing parts supplied by reference TRBV28 and TRBJ1-6, is DVKVTQSSRYLVKRTGEKVFLECVQDMDHENMFWYRQDPGLGLRLIYFSYDVKMKEKGDIPEGYSVSREKKERFSLILESASTNQTSMYLCASSFFGQGVSPLHFGNGTRLTVT.

The genes are TRBV20-1 and TRBJ2-1; 11 nucleotides agree with TRBD2. The assigned J gene may be wrong: the sequence end matches TRBJ2-7 better. This CDR3 is built from 15 residues. CDR1 and CDR2 (germline): DFQATT, SNEGSKA (reference sequence). This chain's CDR3 is CSARLSGGAYNEQYF. As DNA, the CDR3 is TGCAGTGCTAGGCTTAGCGGGGGGGCCTACAATGAGCAGTACTTC.

This clonotype was seen at least ten times. This chain uses TRBV30 with TRBJ1-2; D possibly corresponds to TRBD1 (5 bases). CDR3 length equals 15 residues. Trimming stripped 4 bases from V and 2 bases from J, with 17 bases between. CDR1 and CDR2 (germline): GTSNPN, SVGIG (reference sequence). The CDR3 bases are TGTGCCTGGAAGCCCCCCCTCGGGACGAACTATGGCTACACCTTC. Protein: CAWKPPLGTNYGYTF.

This clonotype has at least ten counts. J is TRBJ2-1 and V is TRBV24-1; TRBD1 agrees at 7 bases. The CDR3 extends over 15 amino acids. V was pared by 4 bases and J by 7 bases, with 9 bases of the junction left unmatched. Germline V lookup: CDR1 KGHDR, CDR2 SFDVKD. CDR3 bases: TGTGCCACCAGTGACCCCCGGACAGGCCGAAATGAGCAGTTCTTC. Amino acid sequence: CATSDPRTGRNEQFF.

The chain employs TRBV15 and TRBJ1-1; D gene unclear. Trimming took 0 bases from V and 1 from J, leaving 3 bases between them. The germline CDR1 and CDR2 sequences are LNHNV and YYDKDF (reference sequence). This CDR3 has 13 amino acids. CDR3 in DNA: TGTGCCACCAGCAGAGAGCGGAACACTGAAGCTTTCTTT. Amino acids: CATSRERNTEAFF.

For this clonotype: This clone may be a read error of a much larger clone one base away. The genes are TRBV9 and TRBJ2-3, with D possibly being TRBD1 (5 bases). The CDR3 totals 15 residues. The germline V gene has CDR1 SGDLS and CDR2 YYNGEE. The V gene lost 0 bases and the J gene lost 4 bases, with 12 bases spanning the gap. The CDR3 sequence: CASSVGGFGADTQYF. The CDR3 coding sequence is TGTGCCAGCAGCGTAGGGGGCTTCGGCGCAGATACGCAGTATTTT.

This clonotype was found many times. This sequence joins TRBV15 and TRBJ1-2; 8 nucleotides align to TRBD1. The CDR3 has 13 amino acids. CDR1 is LNHNV and CDR2 is YYDKDF in the germline V gene (reference sequence). V lost 2 bases, J lost 6 bases, and 2 bases stayed unmatched. The CDR3 DNA reads TGTGCCACCAGCAGACCACAGGGGGATGGCTACACCTTC. It specifies CATSRPQGDGYTF.

On this clonotype itself: This could be a read error, since a much larger clone is one nucleotide away. V is TRBV10-3 and J is TRBJ1-2; TRBD1 agrees at 8 bases. The CDR3 is 16 residues long. From germline, CDR1 is ENHRY and CDR2 SYGVKD. As DNA, the CDR3 is TGTGCCATCGGTGAGCGGGCAGGGGGCATCGGCTATGGCTACACCTTC. Protein: CAIGERAGGIGYGYTF.

The CDR3 DNA reads TGCGCCAGCAGCTTGGGGGGAGATGGAAACACCATATATTTT. As protein: CASSLGGDGNTIYF. The chain has TRBV5-1 and TRBJ1-3; D not resolved. The CDR3 runs 14 residues. Trimming left V 0 bases short and J 3 bases short, with 7 bases between. Germline V CDR1 and CDR2: SGHRS, YFSETQ. The full variable domain, completed using reference TRBV5-1 and TRBJ1-3, is KAGVTQTPRYLIKTRGQQVTLSCSPISGHRSVSWYQQTPGQGLQFLFEYFSETQRNKGNFPGRFSGRQFSNSRSEMNVSTLELGDSALYLCASSLGGDGNTIYFGEGSWLTVV.

This clonotype showed up just a few times. This sequence may be a read error, since a much larger clone differs from it by one base. The rearrangement joins TRBV5-6 to TRBJ2-3, with 7 bases that match TRBD1. From germline, CDR1 is SGHDT and CDR2 YYEEEE. The CDR3 extends over 14 amino acids. CDR3 residues: CASSLDQGTDTRYF. The CDR3 bases are TGTGCCAGCAGCTTGGATCAGGGGACAGATACGCGGTATTTT. The entire variable domain, with the rest obtained from reference TRBV5-6 and TRBJ2-3, is as follows: DAGVTQSPTHLIKTRGQQVTLRCSPKSGHDTVSWYQQALGQGPQFIFQYYEEEERQRGNFPDRFSGHQFPNYSSELNVNALLLGDSALYLCASSLDQGTDTRYFGPGTRLTVL.

This clonotype was observed a few times. The chain links TRBV20-1 to TRBJ1-6; tentative D call: TRBD1 (6 bases). Between the trimmed V and J ends, which lost 2 bases and 9 bases, there was a span of 17 bases. This CDR3 is 15 amino acids long. In germline, CDR1 is DFQATT, CDR2 SNEGSKA (reference sequence). The CDR3 reads CSARRGTRDGSPLHF. The CDR3 coding sequence is TGCAGTGCTAGAAGAGGGACAAGGGATGGTTCACCCCTCCACTTT.

With regard to this clonotype: A much larger clone sits a single nucleotide away, making a read error possible. The rearrangement uses TRBV27 and TRBJ2-4, with unresolved D. Near its end, the DNA agrees better with TRBJ2-7, so the J call may be wrong. There are 18 residues in the CDR3. The germline CDR1 and CDR2 sequences are MNHEY and SMNVEV (reference sequence). For the CDR3, the DNA is TGTGCCAGCTCGTCTAACCACGAAGGACCTTCTGGCGACTACGAGCAGTACTTC. Its translation: CASSSNHEGPSGDYEQYF.

The rearrangement links TRBV29-1 to TRBJ1-4, with D possibly matching TRBD1 (5 bases). Germline V lookup: CDR1 SQVTM, CDR2 ANQGSEA. The CDR3 has 13 amino acids. V shed 6 bases and J shed 5 bases, with 13 bases lying between them. The CDR3 loop reads CSVPGRGNEKLFF. In DNA, the CDR3 is TGCAGCGTCCCGGGACGGGGAAATGAAAAACTGTTTTTT.